The entry below gives a single TCR beta chain sequence along with its context. CDR3 length: 15 amino acids. Germline V CDR1 and CDR2: MNHEY, SMNVEV (reference sequence). With V trimmed by 4 bases and J by 2 bases, 6 bases remained unmatched. The data stem from a study of blood T cell repertoires in COVID-19. Overall study context: COVID-19 samples, acute and convalescent, were from the United States, Italy and Spain. The analysed material was cDNA or gDNA that came from T cells, B-cell-depleted T cells, or PBMCs.

Original data processing: How many nucleated cells were present was estimated from reference gene primer amplification. Method: immunoSEQ multiplex PCR; TCRdb's copy keeps in-frame clones and lacks some. The D gene and trimming were derived from the DNA, and the V and J assignments and clone size from that table. The sample lists 200,000 to 250,000 clones, about nine tenths occurring once. The rearrangement uses TRBV27 and TRBJ1-1, with TRBD1 matching 8 bases. This TCR came from a man aged 50-60 years with acute or convalescent COVID-19. Sequencing was carried out using peripheral blood. The CDR3 DNA follows: TGTGCCAGCAGTTCACCGACAGGGGTCAACACTGAAGCTTTCTTT. Protein sequence: CASSSPTGVNTEAFF.